These 16 T cell receptor beta chains originate from one sample sequenced in a study of cytomegalovirus exposure and HLA in healthy donors. PCR amplification relied on 60 Vbeta primers (plus 13 Jbeta primers). TCRdb's copy holds only in-frame clones and misses some; the assay was immunoSEQ multiplex PCR. This repertoire shows more than 150,000 clones, roughly three quarters found once; its top ten account for approximately 6.8%. Input material: PBMCs. The receptors were gathered from a woman between 40 and 55 years old in good health and CMV-seropositive.

V is TRBV9 and J is TRBJ2-3, with 8 nucleotides matching TRBD2. The CDR3 runs 15 residues. Trimming cost V 0 bases and J 5 bases; bases outside gene matches: 5. The germline gives CDR1 SGDLS, CDR2 YYNGEE. The CDR3 here is CASSVGGGSEDTQYF. CDR3 bases: TGTGCCAGCAGCGTAGGCGGGGGGTCGGAAGATACGCAGTATTTT. The full variable domain, in which reference TRBV9 and TRBJ2-3 provide the parts outside the CDR3, is DSGVTQTPKHLITATGQRVTLRCSPRSGDLSVYWYQQSLDQGLQFLIQYYNGEERAKGNILERFSAQQFPDLHSELNLSSLELGDSALYFCASSVGGGSEDTQYFGPGTRLTVL.

V usage is TRBV5-4 and J usage is TRBJ2-7; 9 bases agree with TRBD1. Germline CDR1 and CDR2: SGHNT and YYREEE (reference sequence). This CDR3 spans 16 amino acids. The V segment lost 2 bases and the J segment 4 bases; nucleotides outside the gene matches: 10. The CDR3 DNA reads TGTGCCAGCAGCTTCGGGGGGAACAGGGGGCGATACGAGCAGTACTTC. Its protein is CASSFGGNRGRYEQYF.

CDR3 sequence: CASSRDGTGAQPQHF. As DNA, the CDR3 is TGCGCCAGCAGCCGAGATGGGACAGGGGCTCAGCCCCAGCATTTT. The V and J genes are TRBV5-1 and TRBJ1-5; TRBD1 matches 10 bases. Losses at the gene ends were 4 bases for V and 6 bases for J; bases not matched to a gene: 7. Germline CDR1 and CDR2: SGHRS and YFSETQ. The CDR3 has 15 amino acids.

The chain has TRBV28 and TRBJ2-3, with 10 bases lining up with TRBD2. The CDR3 is 14 amino acids. In germline, CDR1 is MDHEN, CDR2 SYDVKM. J gave up 4 bases and V 10 bases, and 8 bases lay outside the gene matches. This CDR3 reads CANKLAGRSDTQYF. For the CDR3, the DNA is TGTGCCAACAAACTAGCGGGGAGGTCAGATACGCAGTATTTT.

The V and J genes are TRBV29-1 and TRBJ1-4, with D possibly TRBD1 on 5 matching bases. Germline CDR1 is SQVTM and CDR2 is ANQGSEA. Between the trimmed V and J ends, which lost 4 bases and 3 bases, there was a span of 12 bases. This CDR3 has 14 amino acids. CDR3 sequence reads: CSVGEGVSNEKLFF. CDR3 DNA: TGCAGCGTTGGGGAAGGGGTTTCTAATGAAAAACTGTTTTTT. The whole variable domain, filled in from reference TRBV29-1 and TRBJ1-4, reads SAVISQKPSRDICQRGTSLTIQCQVDSQVTMMFWYRQQPGQSLTLIATANQGSEATYESGFVIDKFPISRPNLTFSTLTVSNMSPEDSSIYLCSVGEGVSNEKLFFGSGTQLSVL.

The V gene is TRBV2, the J gene TRBJ2-7; 9 bases line up with TRBD2. Germline CDR1 SNHLY, CDR2 FYNNEI. The CDR3 contains 15 residues. The V and J ends lost 4 bases and 4 bases, in that order; junction bases with no gene match: 8. The chain's CDR3 is CASSVGSGGPYEQYF. CDR3 DNA sequence: TGTGCCAGCAGTGTTGGTAGCGGGGGCCCGTACGAGCAGTACTTC.

This clone was detected once. The genes are TRBV4-1 and TRBJ1-2; D not resolved. V was pared by 0 bases and J by 2 bases, with 7 bases between. Germline CDR1 is MGHRA and CDR2 is YSYEKL. There are 14 residues in the CDR3. The CDR3 sequence is CASSQESVNYGYTF. The DNA for the CDR3 is TGCGCCAGCAGCCAAGAGTCAGTGAACTATGGCTACACCTTC.

The V and J genes are TRBV30 and TRBJ2-1, with 8 bases identical to TRBD2. Per the germline V gene, CDR1 is GTSNPN and CDR2 is SVGIG (reference sequence). The V gene end was trimmed by 2 bases and the J gene end by 9 bases; junction bases not matched to a gene: 9. This CDR3 comprises 14 residues. As DNA, the CDR3 is TGTGCCTGGAGTTTGCAGCGGGGGAAACTTGAGCAGTTCTTC. Encoded protein: CAWSLQRGKLEQFF.

This clone was detected once. This sequence joins TRBV12-5 and TRBJ2-7; perhaps TRBD1 as D (6 bases). The CDR3 is 16 amino acids. In germline, CDR1 is LGHNT, CDR2 FRNRAP. The V gene lost 2 bases and the J gene lost 0 bases, with 14 bases spanning the gap. The CDR3 spells CASGLTTGTISYEQYF. In DNA form, the CDR3 reads TGTGCTAGTGGTTTGACGACCGGGACAATCTCCTACGAGCAGTACTTC. The whole variable domain, remainder taken from reference TRBV12-5 and TRBJ2-7, is DARVTQTPRHKVTEMGQEVTMRCQPILGHNTVFWYRQTMMQGLELLAYFRNRAPLDDSGMPKDRFSAEMPDATLATLKIQPSEPRDSAVYFCASGLTTGTISYEQYFGPGTRLTVT.

The chain joins TRBV21-1 to TRBJ2-7; the table's D call, TRBD2, was not checked against the DNA. TRBV21-1 is tagged as a pseudogene. The CDR3 runs to 15 residues. In DNA, the CDR3 is TGTGCCAGCAGCAAAGGAGGTCGTGGCTCCTACGAGCAGTACTTC. It encodes CASSKGGRGSYEQYF.

The V and J genes are TRBV6-6 and TRBJ2-5; 7 nucleotides line up with TRBD1. The CDR3 totals 14 residues. Germline loops: CDR1 MNHNY, CDR2 SVGAGI (reference sequence). V shed 4 bases, J shed 4 bases, and the junction held 6 bases outside the gene matches. This CDR3 reads CASSFTGVGETQYF. The CDR3 bases are TGTGCCAGCAGTTTTACAGGGGTGGGAGAGACCCAGTACTTC.

The J gene is TRBJ2-3, the V gene TRBV28; D may be TRBD2 (6 bases). This CDR3 is built from 16 residues. V was trimmed by 2 bases and J by 1 base, leaving 13 bases between them. Germline V gene data show CDR1 as MDHEN and CDR2 as SYDVKM. CDR3 bases: TGTGCCAGCAGTTTAGATAGGAGGGACCGCACAGATACGCAGTATTTT. Translated, it gives CASSLDRRDRTDTQYF.

The gene calls are TRBV5-5 and TRBJ2-7, with 9 bases lining up with TRBD1. The ends lost 4 bases at V and 7 bases at J; junction bases unmatched: 9. The germline gives CDR1 SGHKS, CDR2 YYEKEE (reference sequence). The CDR3 has 14 residues. CDR3 region: CASSLQGALGEQYF. The CDR3 coding sequence is TGTGCCAGCAGCCTACAGGGGGCGCTTGGGGAGCAGTACTTC.

The chain is built from TRBV7-9 and TRBJ2-1, with D possibly TRBD1 on 5 matching bases. The germline V gene has CDR1 SEHNR and CDR2 FQNEAQ (reference sequence). Trimming shortened V by 5 bases and J by 2 bases, and 13 bases separated the two germline ends. The CDR3 extends over 15 amino acids. The CDR3 sequence: CASSPRASPYNEQFF. CDR3 DNA sequence: TGTGCCAGCAGCCCCAGGGCTTCTCCCTACAATGAGCAGTTCTTC.

This clone was picked up a small number of times. The V gene is TRBV5-4, the J gene TRBJ1-4, with D hard to call. The CDR3 spans 15 residues. From germline, CDR1 is SGHNT and CDR2 YYREEE (reference sequence). V lost 0 bases to trimming and J lost 8 bases, with 14 bases between them. CDR3 sequence reads: CASSLAGPAGEKLFF. The CDR3 nucleotides are TGTGCCAGCAGCTTGGCCGGCCCGGCGGGCGAAAAACTGTTTTTT.

V and J are TRBV30 and TRBJ2-7; D remains ambiguous. Per the germline V gene, CDR1 is GTSNPN and CDR2 is SVGIG (reference sequence). V was shortened by 1 base and J by 6 bases, with 19 bases between the two germline ends. The CDR3 is 15 residues long. The CDR3 loop is CAWSAQKVWAPEQYF. The CDR3 region has the DNA TGTGCCTGGAGTGCCCAGAAGGTGTGGGCCCCCGAGCAGTACTTC. The full variable domain, with the rest looked up from reference TRBV30 and TRBJ2-7, is SQTIHQWPATLVQPVGSPLSLECTVEGTSNPNLYWYRQAAGRGLQLLFYSVGIGQISSEVPQNLSASRPQDRQFILSSKKLLLSDSGFYLCAWSAQKVWAPEQYFGPGTRLTVT.